The 20 T cell receptor beta chains below were found in one sample sequenced in a study of blood T cell repertoires in COVID-19. TCRdb's copy holds only in-frame clones and misses some; the assay was immunoSEQ multiplex PCR. The sample lists 150,000 to 200,000 clones, 80% to 90% occurring once. Specimen: peripheral blood. The receptors originated from a man aged 18 to 30 who had recovered from COVID-19.

This chain joins TRBV9 and TRBJ2-2; 7 nucleotides agree with TRBD1. Trimming cost V 5 bases and J 0 bases; bases outside gene matches: 1. The CDR3 length is 14 residues. Per the germline V gene, CDR1 is SGDLS and CDR2 is YYNGEE. The CDR3 is CASRQGTNTGELFF. Here the CDR3 DNA reads TGTGCCAGCAGACAGGGGACGAACACCGGGGAGCTGTTTTTT.

This rearrangement joins TRBV19 to TRBJ1-1; a weak D match, TRBD1 (6 bases). In germline, CDR1 is LNHDA, CDR2 SQIVND (reference sequence). Trimming pared 8 bases from V and 5 bases from J, leaving 21 bases between. The CDR3 extends over 15 amino acids. The chain's CDR3 is CASHSRGGVKTEAFF. The CDR3 coding sequence is TGTGCCAGTCATTCTAGGGGGGGTGTCAAGACTGAAGCTTTCTTT.

The chain uses TRBV13 and TRBJ2-5, with 7 nucleotides matching TRBD1. The V and J ends lost 5 bases and 5 bases, in that order; junction bases with no gene match: 14. This CDR3 is built from 16 residues. Germline V gene sequence: CDR1 PRHDT, CDR2 FYEKMQ (reference sequence). CDR3 sequence: CASSARTTGFEETQYF. The CDR3 coding sequence is TGTGCCAGCAGCGCTAGAACGACAGGGTTTGAGGAGACCCAGTACTTC.

The chain links TRBV19 to TRBJ2-7; TRBD1 is a possible D gene (6 bases). The germline V gene has CDR1 LNHDA and CDR2 SQIVND (reference sequence). The CDR3 runs 19 residues. V gave up 6 bases and J gave up 1 base, with 28 bases separating them. The CDR3 loop is CASRITLRTARSFSYEQYF. The CDR3 DNA reads as TGTGCCAGTAGGATAACCCTCCGGACAGCCCGAAGCTTTTCCTACGAGCAGTACTTC.

This clone has just one count. V is TRBV25-1 and J is TRBJ2-7; TRBD1 agrees at 7 bases. V was clipped by 6 bases and J by 1 base; unmatched bases: 9. Germline V gives CDR1 MGHDK, CDR2 SYGVNS. This CDR3 region has 15 residues. Written as DNA, the CDR3 is TGTGCCAGCAGACCCGGTGGACAGGCTTCCTACGAGCAGTACTTC. It yields the protein CASRPGGQASYEQYF.

J is TRBJ2-3 and V is TRBV18, with a possible D match to TRBD2 (5 bases). CDR3 size: 13 residues. Germline assignment: CDR1 KGHSH and CDR2 LQKENI. Trimming removed 3 bases at V and 4 bases at J, with 8 bases between. The CDR3 DNA sequence: TGTGCCAGCTCACCCTCCGGGGCAGATACGCAGTATTTT. Translating it yields CASSPSGADTQYF.

This sequence joins TRBV4-3 and TRBJ2-7, with D tentatively TRBD1 (5 bases). CDR1 is LGHNA and CDR2 is YSLEER in the germline V gene. The V and J ends lost 0 bases and 3 bases respectively, with 9 bases between them. The CDR3 totals 14 residues. The CDR3 protein is CASSQDQGLYEQYF. The CDR3 DNA follows: TGCGCCAGCAGCCAAGATCAGGGCCTCTACGAGCAGTACTTC.

This chain uses TRBV4-1 with TRBJ2-1, with 11 bases fitting TRBD2. Trimming cost V 1 base and J 6 bases; bases outside gene matches: 5. The germline CDR1 and CDR2 sequences are MGHRA and YSYEKL. The CDR3 is made up of 16 amino acids. CDR3 nucleotides: TGCGCCAGCAGCCAAGCGCCTAGCGGGAGGAGCAATGAGCAGTTCTTC. Translation gives CASSQAPSGRSNEQFF.

The chain links TRBV24-1 to TRBJ2-7, with 8 bases matching TRBD2. The V gene end was trimmed by 9 bases and the J gene end by 5 bases; junction bases not matched to a gene: 8. The CDR3 consists of 13 residues. Germline CDR1 and CDR2: KGHDR and SFDVKD. Written as DNA, the CDR3 is TGTGCCACCTCCGGGAGGGGTCTCCACGAGCAGTACTTC. It is translated as CATSGRGLHEQYF.

The chain has TRBV27 and TRBJ2-3; perhaps TRBD1 as D (6 bases). Between the trimmed V and J ends, which lost 6 bases and 1 base, there was a span of 11 bases. CDR1 is MNHEY and CDR2 is SMNVEV in the germline V gene (reference sequence). The CDR3 runs to 14 residues. The CDR3 region has the DNA TGTGCCAGCAGCCTCCGGACAGGCACAGATACGCAGTATTTT. As protein: CASSLRTGTDTQYF.

The CDR3 region has the DNA TGTGCCAGCAGTCCCGGGACAGGGGCCGAGCAGTACTTC. Translation gives CASSPGTGAEQYF. The chain is built from TRBV6-5 and TRBJ2-7; TRBD1 matches at 10 bases. Germline CDR1 reads MNHEY; CDR2 reads SVGAGI. The CDR3 spans 13 residues. V lost 5 bases and J lost 6; bases outside the gene matches: 4.

J is TRBJ1-5 and V is TRBV7-2, with no clear D. Germline values: CDR1 SGHTA, CDR2 FQGNSA. This CDR3 is built from 13 residues. Trimming removed 5 bases at V and 3 bases at J, with 8 bases between. DNA of the CDR3: TGTGCCAGCAGCGCTACGAACAATCAGCCCCAGCATTTT. Encoded protein: CASSATNNQPQHF.

This clone was seen only once. The rearrangement joins TRBV6-2 or TRBV6-3 to TRBJ1-1; TRBD1 matches 7 bases. Germline trimming cut 5 bases from V and 0 bases from J; bases unmatched to any gene: 3. The CDR3 consists of 14 residues. Per the germline V gene, CDR1 is MNHEY and CDR2 is SVGEGT. CDR3: CASSLTGLNTEAFF. In DNA form, the CDR3 reads TGTGCCAGCAGTCTGACAGGGCTGAACACTGAAGCTTTCTTT.

V usage is TRBV6-5 and J usage is TRBJ1-2, with D unclear. The germline CDR1 and CDR2 sequences are MNHEY and SVGAGI. The CDR3 contains 14 residues. Trimming left V 0 bases short and J 4 bases short, with 9 bases between. The CDR3 is CASSYSDSGYGYTF. The CDR3 coding sequence is TGTGCCAGCAGTTACTCTGACTCCGGCTATGGCTACACCTTC.

This chain joins TRBV30 and TRBJ1-5; D is possibly TRBD1 (5 bases). Trimming left V 6 bases short and J 0 bases short, with 15 bases between. The germline V gene encodes CDR1 GTSNPN and CDR2 SVGIG (reference sequence). This CDR3 is 15 amino acids long. CDR3: CACTSDTTSNQPQHF. Here the CDR3 DNA reads TGTGCCTGCACCTCGGACACGACTAGCAATCAGCCCCAGCATTTT.

The J gene is TRBJ2-1, the V gene TRBV9, with TRBD2 matching 7 bases. The CDR3 sequence is 17 residues long. Germline V gives CDR1 SGDLS, CDR2 YYNGEE. The V and J ends lost 0 bases and 0 bases, in that order; junction bases with no gene match: 6. The CDR3 nucleotides are TGTGCCAGCAGCGTAGGGTACGGGGGGTCCTCCTACAATGAGCAGTTCTTC. Translation: CASSVGYGGSSYNEQFF.

The chain is built from TRBV4-3 and TRBJ2-3, with D perhaps matching TRBD2 (6 bases). In germline, CDR1 is LGHNA, CDR2 YSLEER. The CDR3 is 14 amino acids. V was shortened by 1 base and J by 4 bases, with 9 bases between the two germline ends. The CDR3 here is CASSQGRAPDTQYF. CDR3 nucleotide sequence: TGCGCCAGCAGCCAAGGGAGGGCGCCAGATACGCAGTATTTT.

The V and J genes are TRBV5-1 and TRBJ2-3; 10 bases fit TRBD2. Germline V gene lookup returns CDR1 SGHRS and CDR2 YFSETQ. Germline trimming cut 3 bases from V and 1 base from J; bases unmatched to any gene: 2. The CDR3 contains 15 residues. CDR3 region: CASSWLAGGTDTQYF. Written as DNA, the CDR3 is TGCGCCAGCAGCTGGCTAGCGGGGGGCACAGATACGCAGTATTTT.

This clone was seen more than once but under ten times. CDR3 nucleotides: TGTGCCAGCAGCTTGGGGACTAGCGGGAGTCAAAACGAGCAGTACTTC. Translation: CASSLGTSGSQNEQYF. The genes are TRBV5-6 and TRBJ2-7, with 13 positions matching TRBD2. V shed 0 bases, J shed 5 bases, and the junction held 5 bases outside the gene matches. This CDR3 is built from 16 residues. From germline, CDR1 is SGHDT and CDR2 YYEEEE.

The V call is TRBV12-3 or TRBV12-4, the J call TRBJ1-2; D is unresolved. The CDR3 runs 12 residues. V was clipped by 3 bases and J by 8 bases, with 10 bases between them. The CDR3 DNA follows: TGTGCCAGCAGTTTCGCAGGCTGGGGCTACACCTTC. Protein sequence: CASSFAGWGYTF.